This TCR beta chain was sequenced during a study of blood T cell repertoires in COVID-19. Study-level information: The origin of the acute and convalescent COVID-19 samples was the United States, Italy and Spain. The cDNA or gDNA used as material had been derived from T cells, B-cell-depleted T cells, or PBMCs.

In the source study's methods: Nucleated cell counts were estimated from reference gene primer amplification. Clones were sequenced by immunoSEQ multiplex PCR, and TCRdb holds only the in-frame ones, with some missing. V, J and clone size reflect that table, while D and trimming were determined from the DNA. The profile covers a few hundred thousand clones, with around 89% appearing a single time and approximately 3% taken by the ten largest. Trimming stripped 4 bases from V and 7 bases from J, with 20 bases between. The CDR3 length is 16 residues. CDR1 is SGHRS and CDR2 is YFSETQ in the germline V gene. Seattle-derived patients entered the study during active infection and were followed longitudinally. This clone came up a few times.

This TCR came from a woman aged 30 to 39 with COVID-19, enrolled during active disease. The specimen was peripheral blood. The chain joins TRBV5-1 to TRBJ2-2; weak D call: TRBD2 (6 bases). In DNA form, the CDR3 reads TGCGCCAGCAGCCCTAGCGTGGGGATGGGGGACGGGGAGCTGTTTTTT. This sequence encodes CASSPSVGMGDGELFF.